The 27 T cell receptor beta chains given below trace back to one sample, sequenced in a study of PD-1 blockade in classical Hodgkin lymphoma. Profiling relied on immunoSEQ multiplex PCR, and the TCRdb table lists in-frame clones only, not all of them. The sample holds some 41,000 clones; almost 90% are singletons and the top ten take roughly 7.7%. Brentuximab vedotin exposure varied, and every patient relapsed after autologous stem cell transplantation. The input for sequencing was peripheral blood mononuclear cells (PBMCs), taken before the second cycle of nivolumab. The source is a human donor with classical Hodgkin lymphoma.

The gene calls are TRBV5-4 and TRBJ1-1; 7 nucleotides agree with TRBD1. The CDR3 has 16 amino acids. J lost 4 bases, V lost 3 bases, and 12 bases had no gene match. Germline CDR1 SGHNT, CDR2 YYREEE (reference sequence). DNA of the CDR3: TGTGCCAGCAGCTCGCAGGGGGTCGTGATAAGCACTGAAGCTTTCTTT. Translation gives CASSSQGVVISTEAFF.

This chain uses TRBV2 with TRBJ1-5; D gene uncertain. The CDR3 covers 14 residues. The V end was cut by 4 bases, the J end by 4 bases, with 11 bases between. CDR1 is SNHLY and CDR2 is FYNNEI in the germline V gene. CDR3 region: CASSVFSENQPQHF. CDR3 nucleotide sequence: TGTGCCAGCAGTGTTTTCTCAGAAAATCAGCCCCAGCATTTT.

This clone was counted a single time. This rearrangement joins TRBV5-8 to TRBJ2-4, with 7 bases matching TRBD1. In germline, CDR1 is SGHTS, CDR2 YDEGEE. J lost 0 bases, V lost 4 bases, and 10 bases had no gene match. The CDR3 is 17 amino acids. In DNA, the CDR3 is TGTGCCAGCAGCCATTACAGGGGAACTCTAGCCAAAAACATTCAGTACTTC. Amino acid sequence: CASSHYRGTLAKNIQYF.

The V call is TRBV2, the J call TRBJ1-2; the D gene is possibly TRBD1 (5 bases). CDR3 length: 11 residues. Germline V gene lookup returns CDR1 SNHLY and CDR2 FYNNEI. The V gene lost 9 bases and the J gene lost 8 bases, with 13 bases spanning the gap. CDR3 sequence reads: CARGQGRGYTF. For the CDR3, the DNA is TGTGCCAGGGGCCAGGGAAGGGGCTACACCTTC.

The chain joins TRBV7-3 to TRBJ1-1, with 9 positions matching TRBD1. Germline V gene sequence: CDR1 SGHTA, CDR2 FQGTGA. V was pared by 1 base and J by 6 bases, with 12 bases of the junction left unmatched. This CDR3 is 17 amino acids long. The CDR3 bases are TGTGCCAGCAGCTTAAAAGGGACAGGGATTACGGTCCCTGAAGCTTTCTTT. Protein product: CASSLKGTGITVPEAFF.

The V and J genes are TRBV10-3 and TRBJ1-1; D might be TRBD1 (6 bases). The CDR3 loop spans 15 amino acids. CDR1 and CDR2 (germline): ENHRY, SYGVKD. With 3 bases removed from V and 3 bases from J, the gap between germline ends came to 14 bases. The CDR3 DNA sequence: TGTGCCATCAGTGACAGGGGAATGATGGACACTGAAGCTTTCTTT. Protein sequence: CAISDRGMMDTEAFF.

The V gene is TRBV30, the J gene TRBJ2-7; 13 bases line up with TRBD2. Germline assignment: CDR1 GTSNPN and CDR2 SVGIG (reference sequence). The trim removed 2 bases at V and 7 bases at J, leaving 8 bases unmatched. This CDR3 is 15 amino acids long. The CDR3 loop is CAWSPGLAGAGEQYF. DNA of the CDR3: TGTGCCTGGAGTCCCGGACTAGCGGGAGCTGGAGAGCAGTACTTC.

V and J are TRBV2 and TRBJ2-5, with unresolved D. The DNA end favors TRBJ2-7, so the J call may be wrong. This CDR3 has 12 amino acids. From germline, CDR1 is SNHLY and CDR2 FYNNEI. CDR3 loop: CASTPGSYEQYF. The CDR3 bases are TGTGCCAGCACCCCTGGCAGCTACGAGCAGTACTTC.

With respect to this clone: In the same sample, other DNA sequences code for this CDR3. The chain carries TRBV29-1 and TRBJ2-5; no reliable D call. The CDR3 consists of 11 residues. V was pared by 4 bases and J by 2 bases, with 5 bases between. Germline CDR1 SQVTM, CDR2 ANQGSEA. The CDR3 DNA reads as TGCAGCGTTGTTAGACAAGAGACCCAGTACTTC. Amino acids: CSVVRQETQYF.

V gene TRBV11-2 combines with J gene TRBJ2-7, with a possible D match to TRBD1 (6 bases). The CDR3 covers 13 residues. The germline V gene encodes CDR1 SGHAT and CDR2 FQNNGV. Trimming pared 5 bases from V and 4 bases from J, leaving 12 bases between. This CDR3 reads CASSGQIVYEQYF. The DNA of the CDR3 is TGTGCCAGCAGCGGACAGATAGTTTACGAGCAGTACTTC.

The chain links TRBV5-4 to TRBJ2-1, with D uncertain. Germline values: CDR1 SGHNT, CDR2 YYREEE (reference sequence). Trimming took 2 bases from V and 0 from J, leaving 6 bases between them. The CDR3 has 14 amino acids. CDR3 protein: CASSLPSSYNEQFF. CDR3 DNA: TGTGCCAGCAGCTTACCCAGCTCCTACAATGAGCAGTTCTTC.

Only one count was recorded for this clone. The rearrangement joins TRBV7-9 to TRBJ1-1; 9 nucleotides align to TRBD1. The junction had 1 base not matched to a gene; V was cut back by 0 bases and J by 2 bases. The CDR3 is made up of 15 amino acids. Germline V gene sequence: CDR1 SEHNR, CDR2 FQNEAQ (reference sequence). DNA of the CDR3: TGTGCCAGCAGCTTAGCGGGACAGGGAAACACTGAAGCTTTCTTT. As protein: CASSLAGQGNTEAFF.

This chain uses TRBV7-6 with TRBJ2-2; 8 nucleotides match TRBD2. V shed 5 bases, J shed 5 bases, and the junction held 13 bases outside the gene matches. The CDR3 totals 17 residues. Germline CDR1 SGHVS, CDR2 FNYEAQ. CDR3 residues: CASSSGRSRLRTGELFF. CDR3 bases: TGTGCCAGCAGCAGCGGGAGAAGTAGGTTGAGGACCGGGGAGCTGTTTTTT.

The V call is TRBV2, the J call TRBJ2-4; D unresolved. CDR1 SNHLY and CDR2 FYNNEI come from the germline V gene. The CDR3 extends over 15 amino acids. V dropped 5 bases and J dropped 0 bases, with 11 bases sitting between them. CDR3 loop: CASSQENLAKNIQYF. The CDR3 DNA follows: TGTGCCAGCAGTCAAGAGAATCTAGCCAAAAACATTCAGTACTTC.

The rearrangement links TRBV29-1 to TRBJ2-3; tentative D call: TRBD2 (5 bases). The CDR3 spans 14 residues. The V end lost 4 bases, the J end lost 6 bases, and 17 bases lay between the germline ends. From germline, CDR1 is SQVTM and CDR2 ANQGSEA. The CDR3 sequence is CSVVRAHRDDTQYF. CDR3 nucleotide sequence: TGCAGCGTTGTGCGGGCTCACCGGGATGATACGCAGTATTTT.

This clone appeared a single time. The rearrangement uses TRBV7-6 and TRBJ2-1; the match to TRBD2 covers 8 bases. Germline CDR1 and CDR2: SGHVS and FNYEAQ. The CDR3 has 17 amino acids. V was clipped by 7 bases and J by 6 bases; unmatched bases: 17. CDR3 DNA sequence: TGTGCCAGCATAGTAAGGGCGGGAGGTTTAGGGACCAATGAGCAGTTCTTC. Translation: CASIVRAGGLGTNEQFF.

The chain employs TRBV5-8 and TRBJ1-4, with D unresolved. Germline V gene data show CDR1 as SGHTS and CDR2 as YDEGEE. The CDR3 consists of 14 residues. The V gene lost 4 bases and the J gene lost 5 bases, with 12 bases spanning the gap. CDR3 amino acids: CASSGDGLNEKLFF. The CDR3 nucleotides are TGTGCCAGCAGCGGTGACGGACTAAATGAAAAACTGTTTTTT.

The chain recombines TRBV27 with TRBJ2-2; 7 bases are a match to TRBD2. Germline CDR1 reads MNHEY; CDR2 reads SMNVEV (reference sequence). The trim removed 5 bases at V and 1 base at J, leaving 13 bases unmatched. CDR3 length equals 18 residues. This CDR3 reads CASSKAGWYQKNTGELFF. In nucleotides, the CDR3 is TGTGCCAGCAGTAAAGCGGGATGGTATCAAAAGAACACCGGGGAGCTGTTTTTT.

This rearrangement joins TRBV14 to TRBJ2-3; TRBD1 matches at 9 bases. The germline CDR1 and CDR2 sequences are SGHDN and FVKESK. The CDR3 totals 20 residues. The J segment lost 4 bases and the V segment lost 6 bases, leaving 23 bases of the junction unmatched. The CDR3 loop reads CASSRNEPRTGGWRADTQYF. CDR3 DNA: TGTGCCAGCAGTCGGAACGAGCCCCGCACAGGGGGCTGGAGGGCAGATACGCAGTATTTT.

CDR3 region: CASSLGAPSQGYTF. CDR3 in DNA: TGTGCCAGCAGCTTAGGGGCGCCCTCCCAAGGCTACACCTTC. The genes are TRBV11-3 and TRBJ1-2; D is uncertain. Looked up from germline, CDR1 is SGHNT and CDR2 is YENEEA. The V end lost 1 base, the J end lost 8 bases, and 14 bases lay between the germline ends. CDR3 length equals 14 residues.

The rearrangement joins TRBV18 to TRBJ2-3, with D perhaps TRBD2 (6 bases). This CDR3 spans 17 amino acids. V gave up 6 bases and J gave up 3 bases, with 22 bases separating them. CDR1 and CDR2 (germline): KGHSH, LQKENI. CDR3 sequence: CASSQRRDLRGTDTQYF. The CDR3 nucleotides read TGTGCCAGCTCGCAGAGACGGGACCTTCGGGGGACAGATACGCAGTATTTT.

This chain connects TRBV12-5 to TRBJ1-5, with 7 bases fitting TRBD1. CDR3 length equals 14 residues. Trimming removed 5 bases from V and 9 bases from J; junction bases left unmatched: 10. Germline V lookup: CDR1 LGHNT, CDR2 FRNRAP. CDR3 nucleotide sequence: TGTGCTAGTGGTGCGGGGACAGTTATTTGGCCCCAGCATTTT. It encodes CASGAGTVIWPQHF.

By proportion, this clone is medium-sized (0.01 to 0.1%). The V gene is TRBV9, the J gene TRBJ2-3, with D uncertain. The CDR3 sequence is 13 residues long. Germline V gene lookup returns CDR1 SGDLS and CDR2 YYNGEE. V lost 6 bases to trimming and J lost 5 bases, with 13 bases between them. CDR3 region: CASNGGVLDTQYF. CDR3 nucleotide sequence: TGTGCCAGCAATGGTGGGGTTCTAGATACGCAGTATTTT.

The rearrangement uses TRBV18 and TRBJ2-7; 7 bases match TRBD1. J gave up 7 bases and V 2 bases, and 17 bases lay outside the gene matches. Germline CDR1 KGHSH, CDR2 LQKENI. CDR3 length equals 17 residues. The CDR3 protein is CASSPFSSGQKALEQYF. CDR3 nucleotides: TGTGCCAGCTCACCATTTAGTTCGGGACAGAAGGCCCTAGAGCAGTACTTC.

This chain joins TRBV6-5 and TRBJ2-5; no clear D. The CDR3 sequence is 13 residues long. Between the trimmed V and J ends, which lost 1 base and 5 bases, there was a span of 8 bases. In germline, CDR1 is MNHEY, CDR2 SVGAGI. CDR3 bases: TGTGCCAGCAGTTACTTCCAGAGGGAGACCCAGTACTTC. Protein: CASSYFQRETQYF.

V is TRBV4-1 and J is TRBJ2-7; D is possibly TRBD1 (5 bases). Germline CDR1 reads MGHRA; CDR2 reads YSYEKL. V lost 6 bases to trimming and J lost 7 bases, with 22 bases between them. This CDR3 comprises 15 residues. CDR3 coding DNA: TGCGCCAGCAGACAGACAGCTACTACGAACGATGAGCAGTACTTC. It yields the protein CASRQTATTNDEQYF.

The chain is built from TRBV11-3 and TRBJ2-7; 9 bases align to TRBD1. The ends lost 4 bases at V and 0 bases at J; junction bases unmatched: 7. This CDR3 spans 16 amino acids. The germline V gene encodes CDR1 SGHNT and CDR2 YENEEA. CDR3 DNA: TGTGCCAGCAGCTCCCCGACAGGGGGTCTCTCCTACGAGCAGTACTTC. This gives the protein CASSSPTGGLSYEQYF.